Listed below are T cell receptor beta chains from one sample, sequenced in a study of PD-1 and CTLA-4 blockade in melanoma. Measured with immunoSEQ multiplex PCR; TCRdb has only the in-frame clones, and not every one. The sample consists of fewer than 35,000 clones, 88% of them appearing once. Sequenced here: CD8+ T cells from peripheral blood, sampled from a patient given anti-PD-1 treatment. The origin of the receptors is a human donor with melanoma. The CDR3 runs from the conserved cysteine through the conserved F or W. A D gene is named only where the DNA matches it firmly. The size field is filled for only some rows; it gives once, few, many or a size class.

.	.	TRBV28	TRBJ1-4	TGTGCCAGCAGCTTGCTTGCCCCTGAAGAAGAAAAACTGTTTTTT	CASSLLAPEEEKLFF
.	TRBD1	TRBV7-6	TRBJ2-7	TGTGCCAGCAGCTCCCGGGACAGCTACGAGCAGTACTTC	CASSSRDSYEQYF
few	.	TRBV3-1/TRBV3-2	TRBJ1-2	TGTGCCAGCAGCCAAGCCGGGTCAGAGAACTATGGCTACACCTTC	CASSQAGSENYGYTF
.	.	TRBV3-1/TRBV3-2	TRBJ1-3	TGTGCCAGCAGCTTGGGGGATTCCACCATATATTTT	CASSLGDSTIYF
few	.	TRBV11-3	TRBJ2-1	TGTGCCAGCAGCTTAGGGTCCTACAATGAGCAGTTCTTC	CASSLGSYNEQFF
.	.	TRBV18	TRBJ1-5	TGTGCCAGCTCACCAGGGTATGGGAGCAATCAGCCCCAGCATTTT	CASSPGYGSNQPQHF
.	.	TRBV5-3	TRBJ1-3	TGTGCCAGAAGCTTACTCCTCCCGGACAGTTTCAGGAACACCATATATTTT	CARSLLLPDSFRNTIYF
.	.	TRBV3-1/TRBV3-2	TRBJ2-3	TGTGCCAGCAGCGGAGGGACTTCCCGCACAGATACGCAGTATTTT	CASSGGTSRTDTQYF
.	.	TRBV9	TRBJ2-1	TGTGCCAGCAGCGTCTGGGACTCCCCCTACAATGAGCAGTTCTTC	CASSVWDSPYNEQFF
.	.	TRBV28	TRBJ2-3	TGTGCCAGCAGTCCCTGGGACTCCGGTACGCAGTATTTT	CASSPWDSGTQYF
.	.	TRBV15	TRBJ1-2	TGTGCCACCAGCAGAGGGGATTGGGGCTACACCTTC	CATSRGDWGYTF
.	.	TRBV19	TRBJ1-3	TGTGCCAGCGAGCTTCAATCTGGAAACACCATATATTTT	CASELQSGNTIYF
.	TRBD1	TRBV7-8	TRBJ1-4	TGTGCCAGCAGCTACCGGACAGGGTGGAACGGGGTTAATGAAAAACTGTTTTTT	CASSYRTGWNGVNEKLFF
.	.	TRBV9	TRBJ1-6	TGTGCCAGCAGCGTAACGAAGGACTCCTATAATTCACCCCTCCACTTT	CASSVTKDSYNSPLHF
.	.	TRBV6-5	TRBJ2-7	TGTGCCAGCAGCCCACCCGACAGGCGCCCCTACGAGCAGTACTTC	CASSPPDRRPYEQYF
few	.	TRBV19	TRBJ1-6	TGTGCCAGTAGCACGAGGGGGTCGCGCGTATCATATAATTCACCCCTCCACTTT	CASSTRGSRVSYNSPLHF
.	.	TRBV27	TRBJ1-5	TGTGCCAGTTCCTGGGCCTCGAGTCAGCCCCAGCATTTT	CASSWASSQPQHF
.	.	TRBV7-2	TRBJ2-1	TGTGCCAGCAGCTTAGGGGGACGAGACTCCTACAATGAGCAGTTCTTC	CASSLGGRDSYNEQFF
.	.	TRBV2	TRBJ2-7	TGTGCCAGCAGTGAAGGGGACGGAGGATTCTACGAGCAGTACTTC	CASSEGDGGFYEQYF
.	.	TRBV7-2	TRBJ1-4	TGTGCCAGCAGCTTAGTAGGAGACCCCTCAACTAATGAAAAACTGTTTTTT	CASSLVGDPSTNEKLFF
.	.	TRBV6-1	TRBJ1-6	TGTGCCAGCAGTGAACGATCGAGCTCCTATAATTCACCCCTCCACTTT	CASSERSSSYNSPLHF
.	.	TRBV27	TRBJ1-2	TGTGCCAGCAGTTCATCACAGGGCCGGGCTACAGCCGCCTATGGCTACACCTTC	CASSSSQGRATAAYGYTF
.	.	TRBV7-9	TRBJ2-7	TGTGCCAGCAGCCCCCCGACAGCTCACGAGCAGTACTTC	CASSPPTAHEQYF
.	.	TRBV12-3/TRBV12-4	TRBJ2-7	TGTGCCAGCAGTTTGTCGGGTGGGTACGAGCAGTACTTC	CASSLSGGYEQYF
.	TRBD1	TRBV11-3	TRBJ1-2	TGTGCCAGCAGCTTATCATCCCTGAATGGTCATGCAGGGGGCTCTTATGGCTACACCTTC	CASSLSSLNGHAGGSYGYTF
.	.	TRBV15	TRBJ2-5	TGTGCCACCAGCAGCGCAGGACATGAGACCCAGTACTTC	CATSSAGHETQYF
.	.	TRBV24-1	TRBJ1-2	TGTGCCACCAGTGACCCCCCGGGGGCGGAGGGCTACACCTTC	CATSDPPGAEGYTF
.	.	TRBV6-4	TRBJ2-3	TGTGCCAGCAGTGACTCTGGAGGGGGTGGCACAGATACGCAGTATTTT	CASSDSGGGGTDTQYF
.	.	TRBV7-9	TRBJ1-1	TGTGCCAGCCGGTCCGTGACAGTTGAAGCTTTCTTT	CASRSVTVEAFF
.	.	TRBV6-5	TRBJ1-1	TGTGCCAGCATTTCCGATCGGGGAGCTTTCTTT	CASISDRGAFF
.	TRBD2	TRBV6-6	TRBJ2-3	TGTGCCAGCACCCCAGTCGGGGGGGCTAGAGATACGCAGTATTTT	CASTPVGGARDTQYF
.	.	TRBV7-6	TRBJ1-1	TGTGCCAGCAGCACGCGGACAGAAAGGAACACTGAAGCTTTCTTT	CASSTRTERNTEAFF
.	.	TRBV7-3	TRBJ1-1	TGTGCCAGCAGCGCCGTACGAGACACTGAAGCTTTCTTT	CASSAVRDTEAFF
.	TRBD1	TRBV11-1	TRBJ1-1	TGTGCCAGCAGCACGGGACAGGGACCGGGAACTGAAGCTTTCTTT	CASSTGQGPGTEAFF
once	.	TRBV4-2	TRBJ2-5	TGTGCCAGCAGCCAAGAAGGCTTGGAAGAGACCCAGTACTTC	CASSQEGLEETQYF
.	.	TRBV27	TRBJ1-1	TGTGCCAGCAGAAAGGGAAATGAAGCTTTCTTT	CASRKGNEAFF
.	.	TRBV25-1	TRBJ1-2	TGTGCCAGCAGTGTAGACAGAGCTAACTATGGCTACACCTTC	CASSVDRANYGYTF
.	.	TRBV5-1	TRBJ1-2	TGCGCCAGCAGTCCCGCCGGGCAAAAGGAACGTTATGGCTACACCTTC	CASSPAGQKERYGYTF
.	TRBD1	TRBV5-6	TRBJ2-7	TGTGCCAGCAGCTTCGGACAGGGATGGGACGAGCAGTACTTC	CASSFGQGWDEQYF
.	.	TRBV28	TRBJ2-4	TGTGCCAGCAGCGCCGTCCGGGCGAACATTCAGTACTTC	CASSAVRANIQYF
.	.	TRBV7-9	TRBJ1-5	TGTGCCAGCAGCCACGTGGGGGGCCCTTATAGCAATCAGCCCCAGCATTTT	CASSHVGGPYSNQPQHF
.	TRBD1	TRBV2	TRBJ2-7	TGTGCCAGCAGACTCCCGGGACAGGGATCCTACGAGCAGTACTTC	CASRLPGQGSYEQYF
.	.	TRBV6-1	TRBJ1-1	TGTGCCAGCAGTGATTTCGGGGGTCCCATGAACACTGAAGCTTTCTTT	CASSDFGGPMNTEAFF
.	.	TRBV28	TRBJ1-6	TGTGCCAGCAGTACAGGGTTAATGTCCTATAATTCACCCCTCCACTTT	CASSTGLMSYNSPLHF
.	TRBD1	TRBV12-5	TRBJ2-1	TGTGCTAGTGGTTCGGGGACAGGGTACAATGAGCAGTTCTTC	CASGSGTGYNEQFF
.	.	TRBV5-6	TRBJ2-7	TGTGCCAGCAGCTTGGGATTAAGGCCCTACGAGCAGTACTTC	CASSLGLRPYEQYF
few	.	TRBV19	TRBJ2-7	TGTGCCAGTAGCCTTGAGGCAGGTCTTAACTCCTACGAGCAGTACTTC	CASSLEAGLNSYEQYF
.	TRBD2	TRBV3-1/TRBV3-2	TRBJ2-1	TGTGCCAGCAGCCCCGGGGGGGCCCGAGTCGTGTCGGATGAGCAGTTCTTC	CASSPGGARVVSDEQFF
.	TRBD1	TRBV29-1	TRBJ1-2	TGCAGCGTCGTGGACAGGGAAACTCCTGGCTACACCTTC	CSVVDRETPGYTF